This is a list of T cell receptor beta chains from one sample in a study of CD8+ T cells in alopecia areata. Only in-frame clones appear in the TCRdb table, and some are missing; sequencing was by immunoSEQ multiplex PCR. The sample contains 150,000 or so clones, around 57% of which appear only once. Sequencing was carried out using CD4+ T cells sorted from blood. These receptors all stem from a human donor in good health. Each CDR3 is given with its conserved first and last residue. D genes are given only for firm matches. Expanded clones are given a class, and other clones once, few, many or no size at all.

CDR3 protein,CDR3 DNA,V gene,J gene,clone size,CDR3 length,D gene
CSGTGNGYEQYF,TGCAGCGGAACAGGGAACGGCTACGAGCAGTACTTC,TRBV29-1,TRBJ2-7,few,12,.
CASRSPGQGTYEQYF,TGTGCCAGCAGGTCGCCGGGACAGGGAACCTACGAGCAGTACTTC,TRBV6-5,TRBJ2-7,.,15,TRBD1
CASSVSGRSSYEQYF,TGTGCCAGCAGTGTTAGCGGGAGGAGTAGTTACGAGCAGTACTTC,TRBV2,TRBJ2-7,.,15,TRBD2
CASSQTRAGGDLNTEAFF,TGCGCCAGCAGCCAAACCCGTGCGGGGGGAGATTTGAACACTGAAGCTTTCTTT,TRBV4-1,TRBJ1-1,.,18,.
CASSFQREQYF,TGTGCCAGCAGCTTCCAGAGAGAGCAGTACTTC,TRBV7-9,TRBJ2-7,.,11,.
CAIMPGLAGDKDTQYF,TGTGCCATCATGCCGGGACTAGCGGGAGATAAAGATACGCAGTATTTT,TRBV10-3,TRBJ2-3,.,16,TRBD2
CASSSRSRFGRYGYTF,TGTGCCAGCAGCTCCCGGTCCCGGTTTGGGCGCTATGGCTACACCTTC,TRBV5-6,TRBJ1-2,once,16,.
CSVEDNSMGTQYF,TGCAGCGTTGAAGATAACTCGATGGGGACCCAGTACTTC,TRBV29-1,TRBJ2-5,few,13,.
CASKSDHPGNEQFF,TGTGCCAGCAAATCTGATCATCCGGGCAATGAGCAGTTCTTC,TRBV2,TRBJ2-1,few,14,.
CASSYWETALLFF,TGTGCCAGCAGTTACTGGGAGACCGCCTTGCTGTTTTTT,TRBV6-6,TRBJ1-4,.,13,.
CASSFPSPRNEQYF,TGTGCCAGCAGTTTCCCCTCACCGAGGAACGAGCAGTACTTC,TRBV28,TRBJ2-7,few,14,.
CASSLVAGVNEQFF,TGCGCCAGCAGCTTGGTAGCGGGAGTTAATGAGCAGTTCTTC,TRBV5-1,TRBJ2-1,.,14,TRBD2
CSFQRDSFTDTQYF,TGCAGCTTCCAACGGGACAGTTTCACAGATACGCAGTATTTT,TRBV29-1,TRBJ2-3,.,14,TRBD1
CASTGLAGGTGELFF,TGTGCCAGCACCGGACTAGCGGGAGGCACCGGGGAGCTGTTTTTT,TRBV7-8,TRBJ2-2,.,15,TRBD2
CASTGRDRGNIQYF,TGTGCCAGCACTGGCCGAGACAGGGGAAACATTCAGTACTTC,TRBV2,TRBJ2-4,few,14,TRBD1
CSVAANTYEQYF,TGCAGCGTTGCTGCAAATACCTACGAGCAGTACTTC,TRBV29-1,TRBJ2-7,.,12,.
CSAKLAGDTQYF,TGCAGCGCCAAACTAGCGGGAGATACCCAGTACTTC,TRBV29-1,TRBJ2-5,.,12,TRBD2
CASSVGASGNTGELFF,TGTGCCAGCAGCGTAGGGGCTAGCGGGAACACCGGGGAGCTGTTTTTT,TRBV9,TRBJ2-2,.,16,TRBD2
CASSLSRPGVDTQYF,TGCGCCAGCAGCTTGAGTCGTCCGGGCGTCGATACGCAGTATTTT,TRBV5-1,TRBJ2-3,few,15,.
CSASPASTDTQYF,TGCAGCGCCAGTCCAGCTAGCACAGATACGCAGTATTTT,TRBV29-1,TRBJ2-3,few,13,.
CASSPVFGELFF,TGTGCCAGTAGTCCAGTTTTTGGGGAGCTGTTTTTT,TRBV19,TRBJ2-2,few,12,.
CASRDRGSETQYF,TGTGCCAGCAGGGACAGGGGCAGTGAGACCCAGTACTTC,TRBV25-1,TRBJ2-5,.,13,TRBD1
CAISDQQETQYF,TGTGCCATCAGTGACCAGCAAGAGACCCAGTACTTC,TRBV10-3,TRBJ2-5,few,12,.
CSVGSTGEQFF,TGCAGCGTTGGTAGCACGGGTGAGCAGTTCTTC,TRBV29-1,TRBJ2-1,.,11,.
CASSQDRIRDTNTGSGNTIYF,TGCGCCAGCAGCCAAGATCGGATCCGGGACACAAATACGGGTTCTGGAAACACCATATATTTT,TRBV4-3,TRBJ1-3,.,21,.
CASSIEPLPHAYNEQFF,TGTGCCAGCAGTATCGAGCCCCTCCCCCATGCCTACAATGAGCAGTTCTTC,TRBV2,TRBJ2-1,.,17,.
CSVVRGLNTEAFF,TGCAGCGTTGTAAGGGGGTTGAACACTGAAGCTTTCTTT,TRBV29-1,TRBJ1-1,.,13,.
CASSRYAYYGYTF,TGTGCCAGCAGTCGATACGCGTACTATGGCTACACCTTC,TRBV6-5,TRBJ1-2,.,13,.
CASRGTGFDTQYF,TGTGCCAGCAGGGGGACGGGGTTCGATACGCAGTATTTT,TRBV2,TRBJ2-3,once,13,.
CASSNSGQWGTEAFF,TGTGCCAGCAGTAATTCCGGACAGTGGGGCACTGAAGCTTTCTTT,TRBV6-6,TRBJ1-1,.,15,.
CASSASRGIGQPQHF,TGTGCCAGCAGTGCTAGCAGGGGTATCGGGCAGCCCCAGCATTTT,TRBV28,TRBJ1-5,few,15,.
CASSGEGTDTQYF,TGTGCCAGCAGTGGGGAGGGCACAGATACGCAGTATTTT,TRBV2,TRBJ2-3,few,13,.
CSTSEGAGQPQHF,TGCAGCACGAGCGAGGGGGCAGGACAGCCCCAGCATTTT,TRBV29-1,TRBJ1-5,.,13,TRBD1
CSVEARRARNTEAFF,TGCAGCGTTGAAGCAAGGAGGGCTAGGAACACTGAAGCTTTCTTT,TRBV29-1,TRBJ1-1,.,15,.
CASSVNGLNPYEQYF,TGCGCCAGCAGCGTGAATGGACTCAACCCCTACGAGCAGTACTTC,TRBV5-1,TRBJ2-7,.,15,.
CASSPGRDEQFF,TGTGCCAGCTCACCGGGCCGGGATGAGCAGTTCTTC,TRBV18,TRBJ2-1,.,12,.
CAISQDGNTIYF,TGTGCCATCAGTCAGGACGGAAACACCATATATTTT,TRBV10-3,TRBJ1-3,.,12,.
CASSLQVLETQYF,TGTGCCAGCAGCTTACAGGTTTTGGAGACCCAGTACTTC,TRBV7-2,TRBJ2-5,.,13,.
CASSSRGPETQYF,TGTGCCAGCAGCTCTAGGGGTCCGGAGACCCAGTACTTC,TRBV7-9,TRBJ2-5,.,13,.
CASSHSTGVGYTF,TGTGCCAGCAGCCACTCGACAGGGGTCGGCTACACCTTC,TRBV4-2,TRBJ1-2,.,13,TRBD1
CASSLVPGQGIEQFF,TGTGCCAGCAGCTTGGTACCGGGACAGGGGATTGAGCAGTTCTTC,TRBV5-6,TRBJ2-1,many,15,TRBD1
CATSMGTGTPAYEQYF,TGTGCCACCAGCATGGGTACCGGGACACCGGCGTACGAGCAGTACTTC,TRBV15,TRBJ2-7,.,16,.
CASSAQTISYTGELFF,TGTGCCAGCAGCGCCCAGACTATATCGTACACCGGGGAGCTGTTTTTT,TRBV9,TRBJ2-2,.,16,.
CSVWAPGAKNIQYF,TGCAGCGTTTGGGCACCAGGGGCCAAAAACATTCAGTACTTC,TRBV29-1,TRBJ2-4,.,14,.
CANRGIAGEGEQYF,TGTGCCAACAGGGGAATAGCGGGAGAGGGCGAGCAGTACTTC,TRBV2,TRBJ2-7,.,14,TRBD2
CSSCRDSQETQYF,TGCAGCTCCTGTCGTGACAGCCAAGAGACCCAGTACTTC,TRBV29-1,TRBJ2-5,few,13,.
CASSIGINYGYTF,TGTGCCAGCAGCATTGGGATAAACTATGGCTACACCTTC,TRBV7-9,TRBJ1-2,.,13,.
CASKWTNSYEQYF,TGTGCCAGCAAATGGACTAACTCCTACGAGCAGTACTTC,TRBV2,TRBJ2-7,.,13,.
CASSQPLGAGASEQYF,TGCGCCAGCAGCCAACCGCTGGGGGCGGGAGCTTCCGAGCAGTACTTC,TRBV4-1,TRBJ2-7,.,16,.